This T cell receptor beta chain is drawn from a study of CD8+CD57+ T cells in acquired aplastic anemia. On the study more broadly: Sorted CD4+ and CD8+ cells yielded DNA averaging about 2.9 ug. Notes on the study in general: It was found that approximately 29 CD8+ CDR3 sequences were shared between patients and controls. Controls and patients did not differ significantly in CD8+ Simpson's diversity.

Notes on this clonotype: Its antigen is currently unknown.

The study profiled TCR beta VDJ and CDR3 using genomic DNA as template. TCRdb re-analysed the reads in MiXCR, keeping a single row per CDR3 protein. The sample records approximately 300,000 distinct CDR3 sequences, 56% being singletons. Flow cytometry had shown expanded CD8+CD57+ cells in the patients chosen for sequencing. Severe acquired aplastic anemia was the diagnosis recorded for all patients. CDR3 size: 17 residues. CDR1 is SGDLS and CDR2 is YYNGEE in the germline V gene. Trimming took off 0 bases at V and 4 bases at J, with 14 bases between the two ends. The genes are TRBV9 and TRBJ2-6; D remains ambiguous. The TCR sequence derives from a human donor with aplastic anemia. Sequencing was done on a sample of sorted CD4+, CD8+, or CD8+CD57+ T cells (not recorded which) from PBMCs. CDR3 region: CASSVGVRVEGANVLTF. The CDR3 coding sequence is TGTGCCAGCAGCGTAGGCGTACGTGTTGAAGGGGCCAACGTCCTGACTTTC.